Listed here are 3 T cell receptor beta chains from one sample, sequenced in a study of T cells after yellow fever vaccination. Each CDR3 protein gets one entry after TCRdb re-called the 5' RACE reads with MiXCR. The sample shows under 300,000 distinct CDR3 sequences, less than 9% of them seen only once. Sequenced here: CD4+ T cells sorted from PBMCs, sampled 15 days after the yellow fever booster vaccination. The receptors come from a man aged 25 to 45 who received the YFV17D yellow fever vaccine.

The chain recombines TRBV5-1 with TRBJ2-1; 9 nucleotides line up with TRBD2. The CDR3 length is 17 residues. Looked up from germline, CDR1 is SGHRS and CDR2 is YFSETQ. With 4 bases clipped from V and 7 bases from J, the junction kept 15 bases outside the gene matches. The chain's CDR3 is CASSKEPSGTAINEQFF. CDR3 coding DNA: TGCGCCAGCAGCAAGGAGCCTAGCGGGACAGCCATAAATGAGCAGTTCTTC.

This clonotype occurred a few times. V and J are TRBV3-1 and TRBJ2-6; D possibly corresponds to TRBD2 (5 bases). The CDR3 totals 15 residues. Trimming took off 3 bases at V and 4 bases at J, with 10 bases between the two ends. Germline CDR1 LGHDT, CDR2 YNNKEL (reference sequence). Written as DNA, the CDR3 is TGTGCCAGCAGCCAGTCGGGAACCGGGGCCAACGTCCTGACTTTC. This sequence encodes CASSQSGTGANVLTF.

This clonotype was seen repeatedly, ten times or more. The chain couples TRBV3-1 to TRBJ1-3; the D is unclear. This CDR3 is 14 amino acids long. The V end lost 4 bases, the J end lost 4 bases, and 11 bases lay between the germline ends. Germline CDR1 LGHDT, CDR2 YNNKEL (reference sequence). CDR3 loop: CASSLLTGGNTIYF. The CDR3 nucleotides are TGTGCCAGCAGCCTCTTGACGGGAGGAAACACCATATATTTT.